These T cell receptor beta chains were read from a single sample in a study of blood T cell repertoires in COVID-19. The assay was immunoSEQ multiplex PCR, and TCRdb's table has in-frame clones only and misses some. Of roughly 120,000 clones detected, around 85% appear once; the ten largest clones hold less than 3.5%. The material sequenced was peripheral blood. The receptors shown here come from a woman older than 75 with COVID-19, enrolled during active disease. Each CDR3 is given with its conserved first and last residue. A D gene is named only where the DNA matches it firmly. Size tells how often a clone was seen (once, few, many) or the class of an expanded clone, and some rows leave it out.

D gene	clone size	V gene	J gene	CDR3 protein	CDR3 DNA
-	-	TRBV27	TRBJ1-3	CASSLGGAGNTIYF	TGTGCCAGCAGTTTAGGAGGGGCTGGAAACACCATATATTTT
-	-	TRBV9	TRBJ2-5	CASSVDRSGETQYF	TGTGCCAGCAGCGTAGATCGGAGCGGGGAGACCCAGTACTTC
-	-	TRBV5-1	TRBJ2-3	CASSLAGELGADTQYF	TGCGCCAGCAGCTTGGCCGGGGAACTTGGCGCAGATACGCAGTATTTT
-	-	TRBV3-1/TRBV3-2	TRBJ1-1	CASSPTDSGTEAFF	TGTGCCAGCAGCCCGACGGACTCGGGCACTGAAGCTTTCTTT
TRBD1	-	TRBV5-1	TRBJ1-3	CASSLAQGAVAGNTIYF	TGCGCCAGCAGCTTGGCACAGGGGGCTGTGGCTGGAAACACCATATATTTT
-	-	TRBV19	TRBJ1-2	CASSIGGNNNYGYTF	TGTGCCAGTAGTATCGGCGGAAACAACAACTATGGCTACACCTTC
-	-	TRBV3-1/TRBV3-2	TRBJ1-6	CASSQEAAKPNSPLHF	TGTGCCAGCAGCCAAGAAGCGGCGAAGCCTAATTCACCCCTCCACTTT
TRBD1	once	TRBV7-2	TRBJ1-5	CASSLGQGSNQPQHF	TGTGCCAGCAGCTTGGGACAGGGGTCCAATCAGCCCCAGCATTTT
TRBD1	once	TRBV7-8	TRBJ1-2	CASSVDRDHGYTF	TGTGCCAGCAGCGTCGACAGGGATCATGGCTACACCTTC
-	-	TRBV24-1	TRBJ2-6	CATSEATGTSSGANVLTF	TGTGCCACCAGTGAGGCGACTGGCACTTCCTCTGGGGCCAACGTCCTGACTTTC
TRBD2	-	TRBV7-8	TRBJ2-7	CASSSSVFWTSGSYEQYF	TGTGCCAGCAGCTCCAGCGTTTTTTGGACTAGCGGGAGCTACGAGCAGTACTTC
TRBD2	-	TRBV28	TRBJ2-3	CASSARLLAGTDTQYF	TGTGCCAGCAGCGCAAGACTTCTAGCGGGCACAGATACGCAGTATTTT
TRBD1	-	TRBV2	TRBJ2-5	CASRDSGKGQETQYF	TGTGCCAGCCGGGACAGTGGCAAGGGACAAGAGACCCAGTACTTC
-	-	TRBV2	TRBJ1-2	CASSEAPSGEGYTF	TGTGCCAGCAGTGAAGCGCCCTCAGGGGAGGGCTACACCTTC
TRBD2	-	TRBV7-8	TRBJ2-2	CASSSIWTSGDGELFF	TGTGCCAGCAGCTCTATATGGACTAGCGGCGACGGGGAGCTGTTTTTT
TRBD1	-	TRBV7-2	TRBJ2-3	CASSSGTGFQYTQYF	TGTGCCAGCAGCTCCGGGACAGGGTTTCAGTATACGCAGTATTTT
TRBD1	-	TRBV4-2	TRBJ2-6	CASSQGTGFDFDGANVLTF	TGTGCCAGCAGCCAAGGGACAGGGTTCGACTTCGATGGGGCCAACGTCCTGACTTTC
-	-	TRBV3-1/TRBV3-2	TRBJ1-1	CASSHPLSTFSVDTEAFF	TGTGCCAGCAGCCACCCCCTTTCCACGTTCAGTGTGGACACTGAAGCTTTCTTT
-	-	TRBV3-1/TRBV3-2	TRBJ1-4	CASSPIDSPNEKLFF	TGTGCCAGCAGCCCCATAGACAGTCCTAATGAAAAACTGTTTTTT
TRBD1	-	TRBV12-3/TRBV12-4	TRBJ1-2	CASSLQGVYGYTF	TGTGCCAGCAGTCTACAGGGGGTATATGGCTACACCTTC
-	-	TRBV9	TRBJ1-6	CASSVAPGSNSPLHF	TGTGCCAGCAGCGTTGCCCCGGGGAGCAATTCACCCCTCCACTTT
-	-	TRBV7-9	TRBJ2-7	CASSPVTTYEQYF	TGTGCCAGCAGCCCTGTCACAACCTACGAGCAGTACTTC
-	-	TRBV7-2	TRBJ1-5	CASSLDGRVAQHF	TGTGCCAGCAGCTTAGATGGCAGGGTTGCCCAGCATTTT
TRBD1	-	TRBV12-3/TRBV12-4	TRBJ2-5	CASKDRGRETQYF	TGTGCCAGCAAGGACAGGGGGCGAGAGACCCAGTACTTC
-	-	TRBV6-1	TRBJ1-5	CASSERGGYSNQPQHF	TGTGCCAGCAGTGAACGCGGGGGTTATAGCAATCAGCCCCAGCATTTT
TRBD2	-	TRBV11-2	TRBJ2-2	CASSLGSGRVSTGELFF	TGTGCCAGCAGCTTGGGGAGCGGGAGGGTGAGCACCGGGGAGCTGTTTTTT
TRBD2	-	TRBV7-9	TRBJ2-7	CASSPPLAGPLYEQYF	TGTGCCAGCAGCCCGCCGCTAGCGGGTCCCCTCTACGAGCAGTACTTC
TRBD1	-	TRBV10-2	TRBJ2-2	CASSELATGAGTGELFF	TGCGCCAGCAGTGAGTTGGCCACAGGGGCCGGGACCGGGGAGCTGTTTTTT
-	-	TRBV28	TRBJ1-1	CASSQLSGNTEAFF	TGTGCCAGCAGTCAGTTATCGGGGAACACTGAAGCTTTCTTT
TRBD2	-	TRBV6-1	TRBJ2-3	CASSDLAGGPDTQYF	TGTGCCAGCAGTGATCTAGCGGGAGGGCCAGATACGCAGTATTTT
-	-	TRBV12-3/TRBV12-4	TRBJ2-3	CASSFRDTDTQYF	TGTGCCAGCAGTTTTCGGGACACAGATACGCAGTATTTT
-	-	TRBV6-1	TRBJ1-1	CASSDKGASLNTEAFF	TGTGCCAGCAGTGACAAGGGAGCTTCCCTGAACACTGAAGCTTTCTTT
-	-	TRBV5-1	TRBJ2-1	CASSLGGNEGQFF	TGCGCCAGCAGCTTGGGAGGTAATGAAGGGCAGTTCTTC
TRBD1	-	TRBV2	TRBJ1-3	CASRRQGARDGGNTIYF	TGTGCCAGCAGGCGACAGGGGGCTCGGGATGGTGGAAACACCATATATTTT
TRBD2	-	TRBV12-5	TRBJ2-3	CASGGSQGLGSGNTQYF	TGTGCTAGTGGGGGGTCACAGGGTCTGGGTAGCGGGAATACGCAGTATTTT
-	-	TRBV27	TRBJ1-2	CASSLWGGLIAFYTF	TGTGCCAGCAGTCTCTGGGGGGGTCTCATTGCCTTCTACACCTTC
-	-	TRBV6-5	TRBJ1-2	CASSYGRMAGDGYTF	TGTGCCAGCAGTTACGGGAGGATGGCGGGGGATGGCTACACCTTC
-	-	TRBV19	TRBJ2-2	CASSIVLGSITGELFF	TGTGCCAGTAGTATAGTACTAGGGAGTATCACCGGGGAGCTGTTTTTT
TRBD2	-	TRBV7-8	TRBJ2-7	CASSPRGLAGGTYEQYF	TGTGCCAGCAGCCCACGCGGACTAGCGGGAGGAACCTACGAGCAGTACTTC
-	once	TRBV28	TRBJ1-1	CASSTNTEAFF	TGTGCCAGCAGTACAAACACTGAAGCTTTCTTT
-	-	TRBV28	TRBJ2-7	CASSSSRYEQYF	TGTGCCAGCAGTTCCTCCAGGTACGAGCAGTACTTC
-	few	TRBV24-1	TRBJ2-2	CATSDPRDTGELFF	TGTGCCACCAGTGATCCGAGGGACACCGGGGAGCTGTTTTTT